A selection of T cell receptor beta chains follows, all from one sample in a study of OX40 agonist ivuxolimab in advanced cancers. Generated by immunoSEQ multiplex PCR, the TCRdb table keeps only in-frame clones and is missing some. The data hold 95,000 to 150,000 clones, with just over 90% observed a single time. Material: CD4+ or CD8+ T cells sorted from blood, obtained in a trial of the OX40 agonist ivuxolimab. The receptors derive from an adult with an advanced solid tumor such as melanoma, head and neck, liver or kidney cancer. CDR3s include the opening cysteine and the closing phenylalanine or tryptophan. D genes are given only for firm matches. Not all rows give a size; the values are once, few, many and, for expanded clones, a class.

d_call j_call v_call clone_size cdr3_aa cdr3_nt
- TRBJ2-1 TRBV4-3 - CASSQGGQGQSSYNEQFF TGCGCCAGCAGCCAGGGGGGCCAGGGACAGAGCTCCTACAATGAGCAGTTCTTC
TRBD1 TRBJ1-1 TRBV7-9 - CASSPKGAVFPEAFF TGTGCCAGCAGCCCCAAGGGGGCGGTCTTCCCTGAAGCTTTCTTT
- TRBJ1-5 TRBV19 - CASLKAGSNQPQHF TGTGCCAGTCTTAAGGCGGGTTCCAATCAGCCCCAGCATTTT
- TRBJ1-5 TRBV6-6 - CASSYSAGGRFQPQHF TGTGCCAGCAGTTACTCCGCCGGGGGGCGGTTTCAGCCCCAGCATTTT
- TRBJ2-3 TRBV6-6 - CASSFPGLTSTDTQYF TGTGCCAGCAGTTTCCCGGGACTCACTAGCACAGATACGCAGTATTTT
- TRBJ1-5 TRBV11-3 - CASSLDREKRVNQPQHF TGTGCCAGCAGCTTAGATCGGGAAAAACGAGTCAATCAGCCCCAGCATTTT
TRBD1 TRBJ2-4 TRBV19 - CASSIKGAFDKNIQYF TGTGCCAGTAGTATAAAGGGGGCGTTTGACAAAAACATTCAGTACTTC
- TRBJ2-1 TRBV20-1 once CSALQYNEQFF TGCAGTGCTCTTCAGTACAATGAGCAGTTCTTC
TRBD2 TRBJ2-1 TRBV18 - CASSSTSGIDEQFF TGTGCCAGCTCCTCGACTAGCGGGATAGATGAGCAGTTCTTC
- TRBJ2-3 TRBV11-2 - CASSPRRTVTDTQYF TGTGCCAGCAGCCCAAGGAGGACAGTCACAGATACGCAGTATTTT
- TRBJ1-1 TRBV12-5 - CASAPGSETTEAFF TGTGCTAGTGCCCCGGGGTCAGAGACCACTGAAGCTTTCTTT
- TRBJ2-4 TRBV2 - CASLLRLGSSIQYF TGTGCCAGCCTCCTTCGGCTGGGTTCGAGCATTCAGTACTTC
TRBD1 TRBJ2-1 TRBV18 - CASSPSPGTAYNEQFF TGTGCCAGCTCACCATCCCCCGGGACAGCGTACAATGAGCAGTTCTTC
- TRBJ1-1 TRBV7-3 - CASSLGRGNTEAFF TGTGCCAGCAGCTTAGGGCGAGGAAACACTGAAGCTTTCTTT
TRBD1 TRBJ2-7 TRBV2 - CASKPGTAAYEQYF TGTGCCAGCAAGCCTGGGACAGCAGCTTACGAGCAGTACTTC
- TRBJ2-5 TRBV5-1 - CASSPDSGPGTQYF TGCGCCAGCAGCCCGGACAGCGGTCCCGGGACCCAGTACTTC
- TRBJ2-7 TRBV7-8 - CASSLGHRYEQYF TGTGCCAGCAGCTTGGGACATCGCTACGAGCAGTACTTC
TRBD2 TRBJ2-3 TRBV10-3 - CAISESTPREGLADTQYF TGTGCCATCAGTGAGTCGACTCCGAGGGAGGGCCTCGCGGATACGCAGTATTTT
TRBD2 TRBJ2-3 TRBV5-1 - CASSWGLAGGTDTQYF TGCGCCAGCAGCTGGGGACTAGCGGGGGGCACAGATACGCAGTATTTT
- TRBJ1-5 TRBV9 - CASGRGGSGNQPQHF TGTGCCAGCGGAAGAGGGGGATCGGGCAATCAGCCCCAGCATTTT
TRBD2 TRBJ2-1 TRBV29-1 - CSVVTGGPNEQFF TGCAGCGTTGTGACGGGGGGACCCAATGAGCAGTTCTTC
TRBD1 TRBJ2-7 TRBV5-4 - CASSFGTGGTSSYEQYF TGTGCCAGCAGCTTCGGGACAGGGGGCACAAGTTCCTACGAGCAGTACTTC
TRBD2 TRBJ2-1 TRBV9 - CASSVGLAGEQFF TGTGCCAGCAGCGTAGGACTAGCAGGTGAGCAGTTCTTC
TRBD2 TRBJ2-5 TRBV10-1 - CASSESRRGDEETQYF TGCGCCAGCAGTGAGTCCCGCCGGGGGGACGAGGAGACCCAGTACTTC
- TRBJ2-3 TRBV7-2 - CASVPGTDTQYF TGTGCCAGTGTCCCCGGCACAGATACGCAGTATTTT
- TRBJ2-3 TRBV20-1 - CSAAPSDTQYF TGCAGTGCAGCGCCATCAGATACGCAGTATTTT
TRBD2 TRBJ2-1 TRBV4-1 - CASKTREMANEQFF TGCGCCAGCAAGACGCGGGAGATGGCGAATGAGCAGTTCTTC
TRBD2 TRBJ2-7 TRBV4-3 - CASSQEPTLAGGYEQYF TGCGCCAGCAGCCAAGAACCCACTCTAGCGGGAGGTTACGAGCAGTACTTC
TRBD2 TRBJ2-1 TRBV2 - CARSIAGEVYNEQFF TGTGCCAGGAGCATAGCGGGAGAAGTCTACAATGAGCAGTTCTTC
- TRBJ1-3 TRBV6-6 - CASTLAGAGNTIYF TGTGCCAGCACACTAGCTGGGGCTGGAAACACCATATATTTT
- TRBJ2-3 TRBV28 once CASSLTGNTQYF TGTGCCAGCAGTCTAACAGGGAATACGCAGTATTTT
TRBD1 TRBJ2-1 TRBV5-4 - CASSTRTGDEQFF TGTGCCAGCAGCACCCGGACAGGGGATGAGCAGTTCTTC
- TRBJ1-4 TRBV18 - CASARQERNEKLFF TGTGCCAGCGCACGACAGGAGCGAAATGAAAAACTGTTTTTT
- TRBJ1-6 TRBV28 - CASSPNNTPLHF TGTGCCAGCAGTCCAAATAATACCCCCCTCCACTTT
- TRBJ2-5 TRBV9 - CASSVGSLGETQYF TGTGCCAGCAGCGTAGGAAGTTTGGGGGAGACCCAGTACTTC
- TRBJ2-5 TRBV7-8 - CASSLGSGQETQYF TGTGCCAGCAGCCTCGGGTCAGGCCAAGAGACCCAGTACTTC